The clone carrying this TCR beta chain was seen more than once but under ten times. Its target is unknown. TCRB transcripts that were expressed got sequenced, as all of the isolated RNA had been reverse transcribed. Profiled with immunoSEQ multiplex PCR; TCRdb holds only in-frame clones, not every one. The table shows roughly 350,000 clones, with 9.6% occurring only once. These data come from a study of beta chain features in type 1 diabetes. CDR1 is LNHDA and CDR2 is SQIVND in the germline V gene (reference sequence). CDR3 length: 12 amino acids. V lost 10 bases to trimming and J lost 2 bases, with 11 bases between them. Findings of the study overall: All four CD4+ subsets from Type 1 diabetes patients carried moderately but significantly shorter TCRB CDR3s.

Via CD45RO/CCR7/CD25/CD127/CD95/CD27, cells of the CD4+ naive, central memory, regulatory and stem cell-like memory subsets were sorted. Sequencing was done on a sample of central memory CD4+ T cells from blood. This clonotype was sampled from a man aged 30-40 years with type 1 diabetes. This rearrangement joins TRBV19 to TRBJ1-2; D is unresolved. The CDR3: CATKRRNYGYTF. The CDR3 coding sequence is TGTGCCACCAAGAGGAGGAACTATGGCTACACCTTC.